This T cell receptor beta chain was observed in a study of vaccination and CD4 T cells after COVID-19. Study in general: Post-vaccine sampling followed dose two by a median roughly 70 days (range 14 to 241). Cultures designated as controls were supplied with a CEFX pool, an HIV-1 Nef pool, or no peptide.

The treatment: roughly 11-day PBMC culture with coronavirus spike peptide pools or control peptides (ViraFEST assay). V lost 4 bases, J lost 5 bases, and 11 bases stayed unmatched. Germline V gives CDR1 MNHEY, CDR2 SVGAGI. The CDR3 extends over 17 amino acids. A remark on this clonotype: Its cognate antigen is unknown.

Cultured CD4+ T-cell DNA underwent Oncomine TCR Beta short-read sequencing. The template was genomic DNA from cultured CD4+ T cells. TCRdb re-derived calls from the PCR reads in MiXCR, one entry per CDR3 protein. Of 15,000 to 20,000 distinct CDR3 sequences listed, 65% to 80% were seen once; the top ten hold roughly 16%. This chain uses TRBV6-5 with TRBJ2-1, with 10 bases that match TRBD2. The receptor comes from a human donor who had recovered from COVID-19. Sequenced input: CD4+ T cells from blood, cultured in vitro. CDR3 amino acids: CASSLAGGPRRNNEQFF. Here the CDR3 DNA reads TGTGCCAGCAGTTTAGCGGGGGGACCAAGAAGGAACAATGAGCAGTTCTTC.